The subject of this entry is one T cell receptor (beta chain). CDR1 MGHRA and CDR2 YSYEKL come from the germline V gene. V trimming: 4 bases; J trimming: 1 base; junction bases outside the gene matches: 3. CDR3 size: 14 residues. This sample is drawn from a study of blood T cell repertoires in COVID-19. Study-level background: Sites in the United States, Italy and Spain provided acute and convalescent COVID-19 samples. T cells, B-cell-depleted T cells, or PBMCs supplied cDNA or gDNA.

Authors' methods: Amplification of reference gene primers provided the estimated nucleated cell counts. Sequenced by immunoSEQ multiplex PCR; TCRdb stores in-frame clones only, minus some. V and J calls plus clone size are reproduced from that table; the DNA served to infer D and trimming. The sample carries about 210,000 clones, 90% to 95% recorded once. The clonotype originates from a man aged 25-45 years with acute or convalescent COVID-19. The material sequenced was peripheral blood. The rearrangement joins TRBV4-1 to TRBJ1-2; TRBD1 matches 7 bases. CDR3 residues: CASSPGTVNYGYTF. The DNA of the CDR3 is TGCGCCAGCAGCCCCGGGACAGTTAACTATGGCTACACCTTC.